This TCR beta chain appears in the sequencing data of a study of shared clonotypes between healthy human individuals. Profiling relied on immunoSEQ multiplex PCR, and the TCRdb table lists in-frame clones only, not all of them. The sample holds 300,000 to 400,000 clones; 74% are singletons and the top ten take 10%. The CDR3 sequence is 13 residues long. Germline V gene sequence: CDR1 SGHTA, CDR2 FQGNSA. Trimming left V 3 bases short and J 3 bases short, with 6 bases between. Sequenced input: memory CD4+ T cells sorted from blood. This sample's subset: CD45RA-negative fraction. This sequence originates from a young man in good health. The chain links TRBV7-2 to TRBJ2-4, with D hard to call. The CDR3 nucleotides read TGTGCCAGCAGCTTTAACGGCAAAAACATTCAGTACTTC. It specifies CASSFNGKNIQYF.